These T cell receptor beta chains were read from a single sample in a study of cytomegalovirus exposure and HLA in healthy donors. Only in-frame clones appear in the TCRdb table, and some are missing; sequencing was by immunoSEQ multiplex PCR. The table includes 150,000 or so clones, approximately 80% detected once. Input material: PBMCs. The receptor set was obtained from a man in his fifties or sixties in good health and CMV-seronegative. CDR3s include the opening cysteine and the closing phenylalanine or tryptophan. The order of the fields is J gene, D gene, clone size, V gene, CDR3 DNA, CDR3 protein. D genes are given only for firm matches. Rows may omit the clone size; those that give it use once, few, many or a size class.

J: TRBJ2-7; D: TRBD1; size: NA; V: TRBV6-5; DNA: TGTGCCAGCAGTCCGGACAGGGGGTCGTCCGAGCAGTACTTC; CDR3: CASSPDRGSSEQYF
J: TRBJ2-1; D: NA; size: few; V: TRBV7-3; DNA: TGTGCCAGCAGCACCGAAGCTGTTTCCTACAATGAGCAGTTCTTC; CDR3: CASSTEAVSYNEQFF
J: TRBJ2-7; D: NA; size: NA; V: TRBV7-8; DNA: TGTGCCAGCAGCTTAGCACCACGGGATTCCTACGAGCAGTACTTC; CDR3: CASSLAPRDSYEQYF
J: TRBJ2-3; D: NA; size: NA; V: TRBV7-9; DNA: TGTGCCAGCAGCTTACTATTCCATACGCAGTATTTT; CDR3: CASSLLFHTQYF
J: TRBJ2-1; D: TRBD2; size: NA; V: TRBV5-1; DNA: TGCGCCAGCAGCACTAGGGACTACGAAATTAGTTCGGGCAATGAGCAGTTCTTC; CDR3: CASSTRDYEISSGNEQFF
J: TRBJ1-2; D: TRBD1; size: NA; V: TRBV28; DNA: TGTGCCAGCAGTTTCGGACAGGGGCGCGGCTACACCTTC; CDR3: CASSFGQGRGYTF
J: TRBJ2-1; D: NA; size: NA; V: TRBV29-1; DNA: TGCAGCGTTGGGAGCGCCGGTTGGGACAATGAGCAGTTCTTC; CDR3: CSVGSAGWDNEQFF
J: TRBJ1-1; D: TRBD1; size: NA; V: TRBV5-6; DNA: TGTGCCAGCAGCTTGGCCGGGACAGTGAACACTGAAGCTTTCTTT; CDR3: CASSLAGTVNTEAFF
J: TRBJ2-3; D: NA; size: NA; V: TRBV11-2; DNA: TGTGCCAGCAGCCTTCGTCGCACAGATACGCAGTATTTT; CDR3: CASSLRRTDTQYF
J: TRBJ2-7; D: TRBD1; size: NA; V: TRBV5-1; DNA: TGCGCCAGCAGCGCCCGGACAGGCCACTTCTCCTACGAGCAGTACTTC; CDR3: CASSARTGHFSYEQYF
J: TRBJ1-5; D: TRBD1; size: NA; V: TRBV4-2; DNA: TGTGCCAGCAGCCGTTGGGCGACAGGGGGCAACCAGCCCCAGCATTTT; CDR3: CASSRWATGGNQPQHF
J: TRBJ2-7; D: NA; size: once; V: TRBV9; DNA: TGTGCCAGCAGCGCTCAAGGGACAATCTCCTACGAGCAGTACTTC; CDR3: CASSAQGTISYEQYF
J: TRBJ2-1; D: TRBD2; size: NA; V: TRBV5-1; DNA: TGCGCCAGCAGCCCTGGTGGAAGCGGGGGGTCCTACAATGAGCAGTTCTTC; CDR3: CASSPGGSGGSYNEQFF
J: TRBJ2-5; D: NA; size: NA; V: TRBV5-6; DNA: TGTGCCAGCAGCTTGGTTCGCGGAGCAGACCTTGGAGAGACCCAGTACTTC; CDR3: CASSLVRGADLGETQYF
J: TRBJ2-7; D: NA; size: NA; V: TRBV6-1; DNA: TGTGCCAGTAAAGACATCCTCTCCTACGAGCAGTACTTC; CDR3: CASKDILSYEQYF
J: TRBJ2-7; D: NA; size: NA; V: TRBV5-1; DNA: TGCGCCAGCAGCCTCCAGACAGGGGAGGGTGGTCGCCAGTACTTC; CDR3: CASSLQTGEGGRQYF
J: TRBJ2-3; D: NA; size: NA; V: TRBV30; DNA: TGTGCCTGGAGCGGGAGCACAGATACGCAGTATTTT; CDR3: CAWSGSTDTQYF
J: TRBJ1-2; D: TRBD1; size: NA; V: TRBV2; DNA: TGTGCCAGCAGTGGGGGGACAGGGGTTAACTATGGCTACACCTTC; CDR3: CASSGGTGVNYGYTF
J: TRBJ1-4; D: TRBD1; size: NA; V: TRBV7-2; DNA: TGTGCCAGCATTCCAACGTTAAGGGGGACAGGGCTTGAAAAACTGTTTTTT; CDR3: CASIPTLRGTGLEKLFF
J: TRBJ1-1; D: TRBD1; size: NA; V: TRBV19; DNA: TGTGCCAGTACACCGGGACAGGGGTCCGCAGCTTTCTTT; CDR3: CASTPGQGSAAFF
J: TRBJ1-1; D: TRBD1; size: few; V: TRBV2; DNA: TGTGCCAGCAGTGGGCAGGGGGGCACTGAAGCTTTCTTT; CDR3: CASSGQGGTEAFF
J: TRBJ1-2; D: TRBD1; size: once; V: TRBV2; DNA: TGTGCCAGCAGTAGGGACAGATCTAACTATGGCTACACCTTC; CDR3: CASSRDRSNYGYTF
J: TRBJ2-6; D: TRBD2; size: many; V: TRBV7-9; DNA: TGTGCCAGTGCGGGGGTCGGGGCCAACGTCCTGACTTTC; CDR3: CASAGVGANVLTF
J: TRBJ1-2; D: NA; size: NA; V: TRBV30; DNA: TGTGCCTGGAGTGTAGACACATATGGCTACACCTTC; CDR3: CAWSVDTYGYTF
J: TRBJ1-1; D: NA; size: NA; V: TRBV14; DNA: TGTGCCAGCAGCAAGACACGAGGGTACACTGAAGCTTTCTTT; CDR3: CASSKTRGYTEAFF